The rows below give T cell receptor beta chains drawn from one sample of a study of shared clonotypes between healthy human individuals. TCRdb's copy holds only in-frame clones and misses some; the assay was immunoSEQ multiplex PCR. The sample consists of nearly 1 million clones, approximately 80% of them appearing once. Sequencing was performed on memory CD4+ T cells sorted from blood. All receptors derive from a man in his late teens or twenties in good health. The CDR3 runs from the conserved cysteine through the conserved F or W. Each record gives: D gene, J gene, V gene, clone size, CDR3 DNA, CDR3 protein. D genes are given only for firm matches. Some rows have no size entry. The others give once, few or many, or a class for an expanded clone.

d_gene: TRBD1; j_gene: TRBJ2-2; v_gene: TRBV6-4; abundance: NA; CDR3nt: TGTGCCAGCAGTGAAGGGGACAGGACCGGGGAGCTGTTTTTT; CDR3aa: CASSEGDRTGELFF
d_gene: TRBD1; j_gene: TRBJ2-7; v_gene: TRBV10-3; abundance: NA; CDR3nt: TGTGCCATCACCCCGGGACAGGCTGACTACGAGCAGTACTTC; CDR3aa: CAITPGQADYEQYF
d_gene: NA; j_gene: TRBJ2-1; v_gene: TRBV14; abundance: NA; CDR3nt: TGTGCCAGCAGCCAATGGACGGATTACAATGAGCAGTTCTTC; CDR3aa: CASSQWTDYNEQFF
d_gene: NA; j_gene: TRBJ2-7; v_gene: TRBV7-2; abundance: NA; CDR3nt: TGTGCCAGCAGCTTCGGGAGTCAGGCGTCCAGGGAGCAGTACTTC; CDR3aa: CASSFGSQASREQYF
d_gene: TRBD1; j_gene: TRBJ2-7; v_gene: TRBV6-5; abundance: NA; CDR3nt: TGTGCCAGCAGGGCCCCGGGACAGGGGTACGAGCAGTACTTC; CDR3aa: CASRAPGQGYEQYF
d_gene: TRBD1; j_gene: TRBJ2-1; v_gene: TRBV7-6; abundance: NA; CDR3nt: TGTGCCAGCAGCCTACGAACAGGGGGAGATGAGCAGTTCTTC; CDR3aa: CASSLRTGGDEQFF
d_gene: TRBD1; j_gene: TRBJ2-1; v_gene: TRBV18; abundance: NA; CDR3nt: TGTGCCAGCTCACCCTTCCCACAGGGGGCGTCTATAGGTGAGCAGTTCTTC; CDR3aa: CASSPFPQGASIGEQFF
d_gene: NA; j_gene: TRBJ2-2; v_gene: TRBV11-3; abundance: NA; CDR3nt: TGTGCCAGCAGCTTCTCGCGGCCAGGGGTGCCCGGGGAGCTGTTTTTT; CDR3aa: CASSFSRPGVPGELFF
d_gene: TRBD2; j_gene: TRBJ2-2; v_gene: TRBV27; abundance: NA; CDR3nt: TGTGCCAGCAGTTTGGGACTAGCGGGAGTCACCGGGGAGCTGTTTTTT; CDR3aa: CASSLGLAGVTGELFF
d_gene: NA; j_gene: TRBJ1-3; v_gene: TRBV29-1; abundance: once; CDR3nt: TGCAGCGCCGGGGCCGATCCAGACTCTGGAAACACCATATATTTT; CDR3aa: CSAGADPDSGNTIYF
d_gene: NA; j_gene: TRBJ1-1; v_gene: TRBV7-9; abundance: once; CDR3nt: TGTGCCAGCAGAGTGGTGGGCAGGGACACTGAAGCTTTCTTT; CDR3aa: CASRVVGRDTEAFF
d_gene: TRBD1; j_gene: TRBJ1-1; v_gene: TRBV9; abundance: NA; CDR3nt: TGTGCCAGCAGCGTGTATCAAGACAGGGGTGAAGCTTTCTTT; CDR3aa: CASSVYQDRGEAFF
d_gene: TRBD1; j_gene: TRBJ1-2; v_gene: TRBV28; abundance: once; CDR3nt: TGTGCCAGCAGTTCGCCCGGGACAGGGAGTTTAAGGGGCTACACCTTC; CDR3aa: CASSSPGTGSLRGYTF
d_gene: NA; j_gene: TRBJ2-5; v_gene: TRBV7-7; abundance: NA; CDR3nt: TGTGCTAGCAGCTCAGCTTCACCGGGACTCGAAGAGACCCAGTACTTC; CDR3aa: CASSSASPGLEETQYF
d_gene: NA; j_gene: TRBJ2-7; v_gene: TRBV28; abundance: NA; CDR3nt: TGTGCCAGCAGCCGCGGCCGTACGGGGCAGTACTTC; CDR3aa: CASSRGRTGQYF
d_gene: TRBD1; j_gene: TRBJ2-2; v_gene: TRBV28; abundance: NA; CDR3nt: TGTGCCAGCAGCTCCCCGGGACAGGGTAACACCGGGGAGCTGTTTTTT; CDR3aa: CASSSPGQGNTGELFF
d_gene: TRBD2; j_gene: TRBJ2-5; v_gene: TRBV12-5; abundance: many; CDR3nt: TGTGCTAGTGGGCCCCCGGGGAGGGGTCAAGAGACCCAGTACTTC; CDR3aa: CASGPPGRGQETQYF
d_gene: NA; j_gene: TRBJ1-2; v_gene: TRBV2; abundance: NA; CDR3nt: TGTGCCAGCAGCCCGACGGACACCTATGGCTACACCTTC; CDR3aa: CASSPTDTYGYTF
d_gene: NA; j_gene: TRBJ1-2; v_gene: TRBV7-3; abundance: few; CDR3nt: TGTGCCAGCAGCTTGACCCCAGGGGCCGGTAACTATGGCTACACCTTC; CDR3aa: CASSLTPGAGNYGYTF
d_gene: NA; j_gene: TRBJ1-1; v_gene: TRBV29-1; abundance: NA; CDR3nt: TGCAGCGTGTTAGACGGGGGAACTGAAGCTTTCTTT; CDR3aa: CSVLDGGTEAFF
d_gene: NA; j_gene: TRBJ1-2; v_gene: TRBV7-9; abundance: NA; CDR3nt: TGTGCCAGCAGCCCACTACTTGACACCTATGGCTACACCTTC; CDR3aa: CASSPLLDTYGYTF
d_gene: TRBD1; j_gene: TRBJ1-5; v_gene: TRBV9; abundance: NA; CDR3nt: TGTGCCAGCACCACAAAGGGTGAGGGGGCGGAGGGTTGTAATCAGCCCCAGCATTTT; CDR3aa: CASTTKGEGAEGCNQPQHF
d_gene: TRBD2; j_gene: TRBJ2-5; v_gene: TRBV4-1; abundance: NA; CDR3nt: TGCGCCAGCAGCCCGGGAGGCCCACAAGAGACCCAGTACTTC; CDR3aa: CASSPGGPQETQYF
d_gene: NA; j_gene: TRBJ2-5; v_gene: TRBV10-1; abundance: NA; CDR3nt: TGCGCCAGCATAAACATTCAGGGTGGTGGGGAGACCCAGTACTTC; CDR3aa: CASINIQGGGETQYF
d_gene: TRBD2; j_gene: TRBJ2-5; v_gene: TRBV4-2; abundance: NA; CDR3nt: TGTGCCAGCAGCCCAGAGCTAGCGGGGGGCCGTATCCAAGAGACCCAGTACTTC; CDR3aa: CASSPELAGGRIQETQYF
d_gene: NA; j_gene: TRBJ1-1; v_gene: TRBV5-1; abundance: many; CDR3nt: TGCGCCAGCAGTATCGGACTTCGCCCCTACACGAACACTGAAGCTTTCTTT; CDR3aa: CASSIGLRPYTNTEAFF
d_gene: TRBD1; j_gene: TRBJ1-6; v_gene: TRBV6-5; abundance: few; CDR3nt: TGTGCCAGCAACAGGGACAGATATAATTCACCCCTCCACTTT; CDR3aa: CASNRDRYNSPLHF
d_gene: NA; j_gene: TRBJ2-7; v_gene: TRBV30; abundance: NA; CDR3nt: TGTGCCTGGAGTGTAGAGGGCTTCAGGTACGAGCAGTACTTC; CDR3aa: CAWSVEGFRYEQYF